The source of this TCR beta chain is a study of human T cells and chemical hapten exposure. Trimming removed 2 bases from V and 0 bases from J, with 21 bases in between. This CDR3 comprises 19 residues. Germline V gene sequence: CDR1 MNHEY, CDR2 SVGEGT. Time point in this sample: pre-sensitization, week 0. Treatment described: therapeutic diphenylcyclopropenone sensitization with weekly scalp DPC. TCRdb reanalysed the RACE reads using MiXCR and keeps one entry per CDR3 protein. The sample records more than 300,000 distinct CDR3 sequences, 5.1% being singletons. This clonotype was recorded a few times. The receptor was derived from a woman in her forties or fifties with alopecia areata. Some clones in this sample may be carry-over from other donors' samples. The source material was whole blood, sampled in connection with sensitization to the hapten diphenylcyclopropenone (DPC). This chain joins TRBV6-2 or TRBV6-3 and TRBJ2-3; TRBD1 might be the D (6 bases). The CDR3 DNA reads TGTGCCAGCAGTTACGTTTCCGGAAAGGGACATTCTAGCACAGATACGCAGTATTTT. It codes for CASSYVSGKGHSSTDTQYF.